This T cell receptor (beta chain) comes out of a study of OX40 agonist ivuxolimab in advanced cancers. About the study: Age averaged about 62 years (range roughly 20 to 90), and roughly 80% were male. General observations from the study: The CD4+ and CD8+ T cells in the blood had expanded clonally by week 6 at 0.1 to 3.0 mg/kg. Some of the lowest clonal expansion was seen in partial responders at 0.1-3.0 mg/kg.

In the case of this clone: Antigen unknown.

Using immunoSEQ multiplex PCR, the repertoire was profiled, and TCRdb retains in-frame clones only, with some absent. The top ten hold 1.5% to 2% of the sample, which has approximately 90,000 clones, less than 95% seen once. Germline V gene data show CDR1 as KGHSH and CDR2 as LQKENI. The CDR3 has 15 residues. V was shortened by 3 bases and J by 1 base, with 9 bases between the two germline ends. The V gene is TRBV18, the J gene TRBJ2-2; D gene uncertain. The TCR comes from an adult with an advanced solid tumor such as melanoma, head and neck, liver or kidney cancer. Sample: CD4+ or CD8+ T cells sorted from blood, taken in a trial of the OX40 agonist ivuxolimab. DNA for the CDR3: TGTGCCAGCTCACCGGACGGAAGGAACACCGGGGAGCTGTTTTTT. Protein: CASSPDGRNTGELFF.